These T cell receptor beta chains were read from a single sample in a study of control samples from healthy donors and cancer patients. TCRdb keeps only in-frame clones here, not all; method: immunoSEQ multiplex PCR. The sample lists approximately 190,000 clones, roughly nine tenths seen once, with about 2% in the top ten. Input material: blood. The receptors originated from a man under 40 in good health. Both conserved end residues are part of each CDR3.

V	J	CDR3
TRBV4-1	TRBJ2-3	CASSQDGTGGLTDTQYF
TRBV2	TRBJ1-6	CASSEGGSGKSISPLHF
TRBV5-1	TRBJ2-3	CASHRDRSTGTQYF
TRBV6-5	TRBJ1-6	CASSYSWARTSPLHF
TRBV7-2	TRBJ1-2	CASSPQTSANYGYTF
TRBV6-1	TRBJ2-3	CASREFRDSMRSDTQYF
TRBV5-8	TRBJ1-4	CASSFSHEKLFF
TRBV4-1	TRBJ1-5	CASSRAPGSRQPQHF
TRBV18	TRBJ2-3	CASSPSGGATDTQYF
TRBV5-8	TRBJ2-1	CASSLDTTRGNEQFF
TRBV2	TRBJ1-6	CASTDRVRSPLHF
TRBV19	TRBJ1-2	CASSVEGRSYGYTF
TRBV7-3	TRBJ2-6	CASSLYGAGGPSGANVLTF
TRBV7-9	TRBJ2-7	CASSLVGQGHEQYF
TRBV3-1/TRBV3-2	TRBJ2-7	CASSQVGGSYEQYF
TRBV4-2	TRBJ1-5	CASSQGGGETLNQPQHF
TRBV5-1	TRBJ2-7	CASSLVAGGPYEQYF
TRBV4-2	TRBJ1-1	CASSQGGPEAFF
TRBV15	TRBJ1-2	CATSRDLSFGQTMGYTF
TRBV5-1	TRBJ2-3	CASSPQRDADTQYF
TRBV28	TRBJ1-2	CASSLGQGLRGYTF
TRBV12-3/TRBV12-4	TRBJ1-2	CASSLGRSYGYTF
TRBV7-3	TRBJ2-2	CASSFLGTGELFF
TRBV18	TRBJ1-6	CASSPGGDGYSPLHF
TRBV9	TRBJ1-2	CASSLDRDGYGYTF
TRBV12-3/TRBV12-4	TRBJ1-1	CASSRRQVEAFF
TRBV3-1/TRBV3-2	TRBJ1-5	CASSREGGNQPQHF
TRBV6-6	TRBJ1-1	CASSRGELNTEAFF
TRBV19	TRBJ1-5	CASSIVLSLGEPQHF
TRBV6-5	TRBJ2-7	CASSPSYEQYF
TRBV24-1	TRBJ2-3	CATSDFPGTSGIFTDTQYF
TRBV7-9	TRBJ2-7	CASSRLQWEQYF
TRBV25-1	TRBJ1-4	CASSGGQGARSEKLFF
TRBV12-5	TRBJ1-2	CASGLAPPGNYGYTF
TRBV10-2	TRBJ2-7	CASSESSYEQYF
TRBV15	TRBJ1-3	CATSRDQQGSGNTIYF
TRBV13	TRBJ2-7	CASSLLGDLEEQYF
TRBV5-1	TRBJ2-2	CARKPSFWRPNTGELFF
TRBV19	TRBJ2-7	CASGGSAYEQYF
TRBV20-1	TRBJ1-2	CSATGDYGYTF
TRBV10-1	TRBJ1-6	CASIRTGKRGSPLHF
TRBV3-1/TRBV3-2	TRBJ2-3	CASSPHDTDTQYF
TRBV6-2/TRBV6-3	TRBJ1-2	CASSYAGLYGYTF
TRBV27	TRBJ2-1	CASRDRSYNEQFF
TRBV10-1	TRBJ2-7	CASSESPGEPYEQYF
TRBV2	TRBJ2-1	CASSEGRNNEQFF
TRBV6-6	TRBJ1-5	CASSYSSGDQPQHF
TRBV18	TRBJ1-1	CASSAGQNTEAFF
TRBV4-1	TRBJ2-1	CASSHRLAGGRVYNEQFF
TRBV10-3	TRBJ2-3	CAISDPGLAGVTDTQYF
TRBV5-6	TRBJ2-4	CASSSWPGGGNIQYF
TRBV5-5	TRBJ1-1	CAGKQGAGTEAFF
TRBV30	TRBJ2-7	CAWSVGPTGGEQYF
TRBV19	TRBJ2-7	CASSPLAGGSYEQYF
TRBV5-1	TRBJ2-3	CASRRQGGTDTQYF
TRBV14	TRBJ1-1	CASSQGGSEAFF
TRBV4-1	TRBJ2-5	CASSQERGGEGETQYF